These 2 T cell receptor beta chains were sequenced from one sample in a study of vaccination and CD4 T cells after COVID-19. For these TCRs, the target antigens are not known. Treatment indicated: roughly 10-day PBMC culture with coronavirus spike peptide pools or control peptides (ViraFEST assay). Sequenced with the Oncomine TCR Beta short-read assay was DNA taken from cultured CD4+ T cells. One entry per CDR3 protein results from TCRdb running MiXCR on the PCR reads. The top ten hold about 34% of the sample, which has about 3,900 distinct CDR3 sequences, 70% to 80% seen once. Sequenced material: CD4+ T cells from blood, cultured in vitro. The receptor source for this set is a human donor who had recovered from COVID-19.

The chain joins TRBV6-1 to TRBJ2-7; D not resolved. V gave up 8 bases and J gave up 3 bases, with 20 bases separating them. Germline-derived CDR1 and CDR2 are MNHNS and SASEGT. This CDR3 has 15 residues. For the CDR3, the DNA is TGTGCCAGCCCAACGTTCCGCACAGTTAGCTACGAGCAGTACTTC. As protein: CASPTFRTVSYEQYF.

The chain uses TRBV7-9 and TRBJ1-6, with TRBD1 identical over 9 bases. V lost 8 bases, J lost 12 bases, and 14 bases stayed unmatched. Germline CDR1 SEHNR, CDR2 FQNEAQ (reference sequence). This CDR3 has 15 amino acids. Written as DNA, the CDR3 is TGTGCCAGCGGGAGAAACGCGGGACAGGGAGAACCCCTCCACTTT. Its translation is CASGRNAGQGEPLHF.